These 10 T cell receptor beta chains originate from one sample sequenced in a study of T cell repertoires in chronic hepatitis B. TCRdb keeps only in-frame clones here, not all; method: immunoSEQ multiplex PCR. This sample carries over 450 clones, 84% of them seen once, and the ten largest clones take approximately 15%. Sequencing was done on a sample of HBV polymerase (pol387) epitope-specific CD8+ T cells from PBMCs. The receptor set was obtained from a human donor with chronic hepatitis B virus infection.

This sequence joins TRBV15 and TRBJ1-2, with 8 bases aligning to TRBD1. CDR1 and CDR2 (germline): LNHNV, YYDKDF (reference sequence). The CDR3 is made up of 16 amino acids. V lost 1 base, J lost 1 base, and 5 bases stayed unmatched. CDR3 sequence: CATSRARGHVNYGYTF. CDR3 bases: TGTGCCACCAGCAGAGCCAGGGGGCACGTTAACTATGGCTACACCTTC.

The chain carries TRBV4-2 and TRBJ2-1, with a weak D call TRBD1 (6 bases). The length of the CDR3 is 17 residues. Germline V gene data show CDR1 as LGHNA and CDR2 as YNFKEQ. Trimming pared 3 bases from V and 1 base from J, leaving 16 bases between. For the CDR3, the DNA is TGTGCCAGCAGCCATCCCCTAGGGGGATTTTCCTACAATGAGCAGTTCTTC. Its translation: CASSHPLGGFSYNEQFF.

This chain joins TRBV7-9 and TRBJ2-3; 14 nucleotides match TRBD2. The CDR3 consists of 17 residues. The junction had 9 bases not matched to a gene; V was cut back by 5 bases and J by 5 bases. The germline V gene encodes CDR1 SEHNR and CDR2 FQNEAQ (reference sequence). CDR3 sequence (DNA): TGTGCCAGCAGCATCGGAAGACTAGCGGGAGGGATAGATACGCAGTATTTT. Translated: CASSIGRLAGGIDTQYF.

J is TRBJ2-5 and V is TRBV4-2; D is undetermined. Germline V CDR1 and CDR2: LGHNA, YNFKEQ. Trimming stripped 0 bases from V and 2 bases from J, with 13 bases between. The CDR3 has 16 amino acids. The CDR3 loop reads CASSQDPTGTQETQYF. The CDR3 DNA sequence: TGTGCCAGCAGCCAAGACCCGACCGGCACACAAGAGACCCAGTACTTC.

The chain uses TRBV7-8 and TRBJ2-2; no reliable D call. CDR1 and CDR2 from the germline V gene are SGHVS and FQNEAQ. There are 13 residues in the CDR3. Trimming pared 4 bases from V and 5 bases from J, leaving 8 bases between. This CDR3 reads CASSWAKTGELFF. CDR3 DNA sequence: TGTGCCAGCAGCTGGGCCAAAACCGGGGAGCTGTTTTTT.

This chain joins TRBV5-1 and TRBJ2-5; D remains unclear. V was shortened by 6 bases and J by 4 bases, with 7 bases between the two germline ends. The germline V gene has CDR1 SGHRS and CDR2 YFSETQ. The CDR3 has 11 amino acids. CDR3 loop: CASMWGETQYF. Here the CDR3 DNA reads TGCGCCAGCATGTGGGGAGAGACCCAGTACTTC.

This chain links TRBV10-3 with TRBJ2-7; maybe TRBD1 (6 bases). Trimming stripped 1 base from V and 3 bases from J, with 16 bases between. This CDR3 region has 16 residues. Germline V gene lookup returns CDR1 ENHRY and CDR2 SYGVKD. In nucleotides, the CDR3 is TGTGCCATCAGTGAGTTCCGGGGACAAGGAATCTACGAGCAGTACTTC. Protein product: CAISEFRGQGIYEQYF.

The chain uses TRBV5-6 and TRBJ2-1, with D maybe TRBD1 (7 bases). This CDR3 contains 16 residues. V lost 3 bases to trimming and J lost 2 bases, with 15 bases between them. Per germline, CDR1 SGHDT and CDR2 YYEEEE. CDR3 residues: CASSWLQGRPYNEQFF. Written as DNA, the CDR3 is TGTGCCAGCAGCTGGTTACAGGGGAGGCCCTACAATGAGCAGTTCTTC.

This clone was seen a few times. The chain couples TRBV4-1 to TRBJ2-7; D is possibly TRBD2 (5 bases). CDR1 is MGHRA, CDR2 YSYEKL, per germline. Between the trimmed V and J ends, which lost 1 base and 7 bases, there was a span of 11 bases. The CDR3 contains 13 residues. DNA of the CDR3: TGCGCCAGCAGCCAAGTCCTACCGGGGGAGCAGTACTTC. It encodes CASSQVLPGEQYF.

The chain combines TRBV6-4 with TRBJ1-4; 10 nucleotides match TRBD1. The CDR3 loop spans 15 amino acids. Germline trimming cut 6 bases from V and 13 bases from J; bases unmatched to any gene: 14. Germline CDR1 reads MRHNA; CDR2 reads SNTAGT. The CDR3 DNA reads as TGTGCCAGCAGCAAATTAGGGACAGGGGAATTGGGACTGTTTTTT. Amino acids: CASSKLGTGELGLFF.